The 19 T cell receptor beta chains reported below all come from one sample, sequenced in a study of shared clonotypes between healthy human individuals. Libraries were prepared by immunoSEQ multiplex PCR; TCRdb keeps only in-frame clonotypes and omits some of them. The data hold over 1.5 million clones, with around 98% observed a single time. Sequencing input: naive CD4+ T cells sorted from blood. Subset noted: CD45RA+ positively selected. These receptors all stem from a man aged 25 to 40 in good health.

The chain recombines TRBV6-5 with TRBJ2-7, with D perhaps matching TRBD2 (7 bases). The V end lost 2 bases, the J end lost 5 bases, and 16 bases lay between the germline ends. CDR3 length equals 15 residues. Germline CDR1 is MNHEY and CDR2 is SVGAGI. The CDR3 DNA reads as TGTGCCAGCAGTTACGGGAGGGTTAACAGGGACGAGCAGTACTTC. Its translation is CASSYGRVNRDEQYF.

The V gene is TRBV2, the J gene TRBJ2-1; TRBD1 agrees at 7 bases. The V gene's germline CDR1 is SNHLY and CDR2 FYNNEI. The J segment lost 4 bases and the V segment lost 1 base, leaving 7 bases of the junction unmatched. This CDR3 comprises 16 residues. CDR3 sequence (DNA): TGTGCCAGCAGTGAAGTCGGCAAGGGGGCGTACAATGAGCAGTTCTTC. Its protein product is CASSEVGKGAYNEQFF. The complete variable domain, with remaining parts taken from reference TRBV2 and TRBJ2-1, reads EPEVTQTPSHQVTQMGQEVILRCVPISNHLYFYWYRQILGQKVEFLVSFYNNEISEKSEIFDDQFSVERPDGSNFTLKIRSTKLEDSAMYFCASSEVGKGAYNEQFFGPGTRLTVL.

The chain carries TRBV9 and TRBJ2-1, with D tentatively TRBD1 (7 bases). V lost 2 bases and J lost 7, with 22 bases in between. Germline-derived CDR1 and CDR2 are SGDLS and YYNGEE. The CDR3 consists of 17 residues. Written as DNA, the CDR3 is TGTGCCAGCAGCGTCTGGGCAGGGGGGAATGTAAGGAATGAGCAGTTCTTC. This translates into CASSVWAGGNVRNEQFF. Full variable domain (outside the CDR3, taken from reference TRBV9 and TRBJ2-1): DSGVTQTPKHLITATGQRVTLRCSPRSGDLSVYWYQQSLDQGLQFLIQYYNGEERAKGNILERFSAQQFPDLHSELNLSSLELGDSALYFCASSVWAGGNVRNEQFFGPGTRLTVL.

CDR3 region: CASSLFGQGGYQPQHF. CDR3 DNA sequence: TGTGCCAGCAGCTTATTCGGACAGGGGGGCTATCAGCCCCAGCATTTT. The chain couples TRBV7-2 to TRBJ1-5; 10 positions agree with TRBD1. There are 16 residues in the CDR3. From germline, CDR1 is SGHTA and CDR2 FQGNSA. V dropped 2 bases and J dropped 5; count of bases not matched to a gene: 6.

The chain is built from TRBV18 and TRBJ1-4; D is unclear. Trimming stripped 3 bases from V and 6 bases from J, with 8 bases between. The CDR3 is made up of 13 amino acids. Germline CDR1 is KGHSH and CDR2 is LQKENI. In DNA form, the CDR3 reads TGTGCCAGCTCACCTTACAAGGATGAAAAACTGTTTTTT. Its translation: CASSPYKDEKLFF.

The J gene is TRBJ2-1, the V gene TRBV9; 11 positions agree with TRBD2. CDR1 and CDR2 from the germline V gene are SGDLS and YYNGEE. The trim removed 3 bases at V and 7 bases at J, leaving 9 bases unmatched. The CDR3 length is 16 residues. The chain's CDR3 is CASSGTSGRGRNEQFF. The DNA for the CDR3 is TGTGCCAGCAGCGGAACTAGCGGGAGAGGGAGGAATGAGCAGTTCTTC.

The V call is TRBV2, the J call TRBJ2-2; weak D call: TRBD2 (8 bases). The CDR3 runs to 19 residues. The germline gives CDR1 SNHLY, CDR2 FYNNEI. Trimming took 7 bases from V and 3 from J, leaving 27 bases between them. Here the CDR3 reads CASTRRGGRLAGDTGELFF. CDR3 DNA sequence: TGTGCCAGCACCCGCAGAGGGGGCAGGCTAGCGGGTGACACCGGGGAGCTGTTTTTT.

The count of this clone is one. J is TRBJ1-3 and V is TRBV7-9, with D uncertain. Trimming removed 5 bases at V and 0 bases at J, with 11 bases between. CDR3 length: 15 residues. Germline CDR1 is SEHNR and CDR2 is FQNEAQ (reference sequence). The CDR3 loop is CASSQKGLSGNTIYF. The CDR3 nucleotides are TGTGCCAGCAGCCAAAAAGGCCTCTCTGGAAACACCATATATTTT.

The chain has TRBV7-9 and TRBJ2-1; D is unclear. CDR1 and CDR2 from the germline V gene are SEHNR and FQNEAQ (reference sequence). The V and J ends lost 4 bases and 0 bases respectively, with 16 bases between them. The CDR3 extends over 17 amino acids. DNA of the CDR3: TGTGCCAGCAGCTCAAATCCCCCCAGAAGCTCCTACAATGAGCAGTTCTTC. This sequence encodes CASSSNPPRSSYNEQFF.

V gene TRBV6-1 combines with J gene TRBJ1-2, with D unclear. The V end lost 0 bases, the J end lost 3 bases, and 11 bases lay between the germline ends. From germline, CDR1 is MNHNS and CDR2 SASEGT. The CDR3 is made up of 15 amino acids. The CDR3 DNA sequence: TGTGCCAGCAGTGAAGCACTCTTAAGGGACTATGGCTACACCTTC. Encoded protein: CASSEALLRDYGYTF.

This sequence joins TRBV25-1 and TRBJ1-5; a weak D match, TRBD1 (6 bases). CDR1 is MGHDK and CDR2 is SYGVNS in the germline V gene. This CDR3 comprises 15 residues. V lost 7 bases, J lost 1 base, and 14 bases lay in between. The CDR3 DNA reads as TGTGCCAGCATCCCCGGGGGGCAAAGCAATCAGCCCCAGCATTTT. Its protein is CASIPGGQSNQPQHF.

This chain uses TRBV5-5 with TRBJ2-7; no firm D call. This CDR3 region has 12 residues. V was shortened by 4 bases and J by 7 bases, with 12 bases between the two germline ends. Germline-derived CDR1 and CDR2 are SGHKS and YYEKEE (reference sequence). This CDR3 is CASSRPGWEQYF. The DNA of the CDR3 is TGTGCCAGCAGCCGTCCGGGTTGGGAGCAGTACTTC.

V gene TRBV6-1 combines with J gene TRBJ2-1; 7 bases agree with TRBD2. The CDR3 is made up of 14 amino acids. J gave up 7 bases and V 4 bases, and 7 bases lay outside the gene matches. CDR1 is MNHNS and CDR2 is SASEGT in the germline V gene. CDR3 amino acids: CASSAGRTQNEQFF. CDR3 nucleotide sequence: TGTGCCAGCAGTGCCGGGAGGACACAAAATGAGCAGTTCTTC.

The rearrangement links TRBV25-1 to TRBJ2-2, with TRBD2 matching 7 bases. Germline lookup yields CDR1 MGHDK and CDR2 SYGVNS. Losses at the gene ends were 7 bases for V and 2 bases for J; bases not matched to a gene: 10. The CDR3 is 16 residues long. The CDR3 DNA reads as TGTGCCAGCACCCGCGGGGGAGGGGCCAACACCGGGGAGCTGTTTTTT. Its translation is CASTRGGGANTGELFF.

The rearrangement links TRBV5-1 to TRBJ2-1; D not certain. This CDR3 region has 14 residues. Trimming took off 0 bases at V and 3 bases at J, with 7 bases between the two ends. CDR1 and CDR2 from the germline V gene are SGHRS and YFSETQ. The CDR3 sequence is CASSLDASYNEQFF. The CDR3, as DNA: TGCGCCAGCAGCTTGGATGCCAGCTACAATGAGCAGTTCTTC. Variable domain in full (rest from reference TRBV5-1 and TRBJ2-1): KAGVTQTPRYLIKTRGQQVTLSCSPISGHRSVSWYQQTPGQGLQFLFEYFSETQRNKGNFPGRFSGRQFSNSRSEMNVSTLELGDSALYLCASSLDASYNEQFFGPGTRLTVL.

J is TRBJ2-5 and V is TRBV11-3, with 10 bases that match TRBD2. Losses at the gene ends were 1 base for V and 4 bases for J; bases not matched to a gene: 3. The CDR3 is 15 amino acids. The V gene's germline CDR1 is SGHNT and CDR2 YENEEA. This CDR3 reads CASSLASSGRETQYF. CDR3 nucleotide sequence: TGTGCCAGCAGCTTAGCGTCTAGCGGGAGAGAGACCCAGTACTTC. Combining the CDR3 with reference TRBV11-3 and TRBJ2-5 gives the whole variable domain EAGVVQSPRYKIIEKKQPVAFWCNPISGHNTLYWYLQNLGQGPELLIRYENEEAVDDSQLPKDRFSAERLKGVDSTLKIQPAELGDSAVYLCASSLASSGRETQYFGPGTRLLVL.

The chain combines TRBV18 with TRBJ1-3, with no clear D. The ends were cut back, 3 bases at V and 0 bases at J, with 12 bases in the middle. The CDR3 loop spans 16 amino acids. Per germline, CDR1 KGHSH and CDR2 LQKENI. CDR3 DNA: TGTGCCAGCTCACCGATCGTGGGGAGCTCTGGAAACACCATATATTTT. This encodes CASSPIVGSSGNTIYF.

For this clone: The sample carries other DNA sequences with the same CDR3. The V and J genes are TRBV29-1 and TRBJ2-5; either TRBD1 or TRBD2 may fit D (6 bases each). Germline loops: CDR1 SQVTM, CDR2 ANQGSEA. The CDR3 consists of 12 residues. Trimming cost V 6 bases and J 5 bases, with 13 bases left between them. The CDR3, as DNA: TGCAGCGTCCTACAGGGAGGCGAGACCCAGTACTTC. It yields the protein CSVLQGGETQYF.

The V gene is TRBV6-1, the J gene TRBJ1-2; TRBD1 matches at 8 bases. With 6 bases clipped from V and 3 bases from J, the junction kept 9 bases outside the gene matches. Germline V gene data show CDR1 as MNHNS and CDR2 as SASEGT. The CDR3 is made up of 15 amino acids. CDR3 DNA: TGTGCCAGCAGCAACTCAGGGGGCGCTTACTATGGCTACACCTTC. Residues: CASSNSGGAYYGYTF.